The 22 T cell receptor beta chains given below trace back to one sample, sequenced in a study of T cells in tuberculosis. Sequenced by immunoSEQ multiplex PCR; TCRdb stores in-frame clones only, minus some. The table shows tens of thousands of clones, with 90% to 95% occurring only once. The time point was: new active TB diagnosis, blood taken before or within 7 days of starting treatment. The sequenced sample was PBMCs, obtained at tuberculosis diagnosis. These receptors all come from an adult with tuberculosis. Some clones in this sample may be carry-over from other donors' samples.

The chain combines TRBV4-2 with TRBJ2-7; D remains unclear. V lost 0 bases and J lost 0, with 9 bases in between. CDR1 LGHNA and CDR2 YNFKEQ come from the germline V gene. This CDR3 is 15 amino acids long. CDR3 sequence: CASSQDGGSSYEQYF. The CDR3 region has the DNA TGTGCCAGCAGCCAAGATGGTGGCAGCTCCTACGAGCAGTACTTC.

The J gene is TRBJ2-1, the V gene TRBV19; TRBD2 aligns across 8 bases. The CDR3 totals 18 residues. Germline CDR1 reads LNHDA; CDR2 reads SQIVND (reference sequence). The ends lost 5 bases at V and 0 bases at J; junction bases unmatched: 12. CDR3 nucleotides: TGTGCCAGTAGTGATGTTCGGGCGGGGGGCTCCTCCTACAATGAGCAGTTCTTC. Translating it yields CASSDVRAGGSSYNEQFF.

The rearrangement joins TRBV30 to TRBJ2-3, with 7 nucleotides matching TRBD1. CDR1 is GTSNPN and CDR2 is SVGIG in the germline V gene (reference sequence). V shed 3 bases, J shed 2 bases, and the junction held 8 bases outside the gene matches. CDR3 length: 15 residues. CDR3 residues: CAWSVGQRDTDTQYF. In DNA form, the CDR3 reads TGTGCCTGGAGCGTGGGACAGAGGGACACAGATACGCAGTATTTT.

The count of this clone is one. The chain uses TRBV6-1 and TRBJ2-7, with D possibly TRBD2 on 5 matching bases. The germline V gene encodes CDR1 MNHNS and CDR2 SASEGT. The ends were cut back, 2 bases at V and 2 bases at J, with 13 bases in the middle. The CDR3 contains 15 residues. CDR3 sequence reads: CASSERAEGPYEQYF. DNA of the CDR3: TGTGCCAGCAGTGAAAGAGCAGAGGGTCCCTACGAGCAGTACTTC.

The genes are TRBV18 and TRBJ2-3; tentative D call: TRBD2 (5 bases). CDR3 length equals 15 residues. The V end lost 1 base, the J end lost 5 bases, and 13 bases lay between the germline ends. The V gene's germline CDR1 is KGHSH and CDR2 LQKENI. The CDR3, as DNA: TGTGCCAGCTCACCACTTGCGGGCCAATTAGATACGCAGTATTTT. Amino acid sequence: CASSPLAGQLDTQYF.

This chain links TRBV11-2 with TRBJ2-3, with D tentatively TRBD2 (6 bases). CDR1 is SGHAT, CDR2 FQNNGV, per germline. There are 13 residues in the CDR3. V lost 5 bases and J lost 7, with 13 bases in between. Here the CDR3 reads CASSRGTRNTQYF. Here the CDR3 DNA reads TGTGCCAGCAGCCGCGGGACGCGGAATACGCAGTATTTT.

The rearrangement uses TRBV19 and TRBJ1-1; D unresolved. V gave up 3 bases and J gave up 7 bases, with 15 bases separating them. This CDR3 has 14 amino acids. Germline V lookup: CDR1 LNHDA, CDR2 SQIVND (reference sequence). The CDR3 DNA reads TGTGCCAGTAGTATTATGCCCGAACCTATTGAAGCTTTCTTT. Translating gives CASSIMPEPIEAFF.

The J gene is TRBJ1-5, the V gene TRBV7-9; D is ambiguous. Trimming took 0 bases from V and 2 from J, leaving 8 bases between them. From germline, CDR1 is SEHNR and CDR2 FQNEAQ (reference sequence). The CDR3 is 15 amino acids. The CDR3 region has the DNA TGTGCCAGCAGCTTAGCAGAGCTTGGCAATCAGCCCCAGCATTTT. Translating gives CASSLAELGNQPQHF.

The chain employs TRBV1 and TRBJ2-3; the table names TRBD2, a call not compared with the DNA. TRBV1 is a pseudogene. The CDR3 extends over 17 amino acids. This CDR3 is CTSSQESRSGFRDTQYF. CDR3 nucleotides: TGCACCAGCAGCCAAGAAAGTCGGTCGGGTTTTCGGGATACGCAGTATTTT.

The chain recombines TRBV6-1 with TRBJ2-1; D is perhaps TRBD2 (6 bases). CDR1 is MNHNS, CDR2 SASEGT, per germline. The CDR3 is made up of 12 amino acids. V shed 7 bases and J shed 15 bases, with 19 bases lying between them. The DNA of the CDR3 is TGTGCCAGCACCTACTGGACGGAGGGGCCGTTCTTC. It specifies CASTYWTEGPFF.

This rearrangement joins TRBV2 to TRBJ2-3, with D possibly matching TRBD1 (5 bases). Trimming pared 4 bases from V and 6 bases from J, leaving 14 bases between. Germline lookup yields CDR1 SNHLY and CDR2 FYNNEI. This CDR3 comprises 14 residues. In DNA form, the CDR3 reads TGTGCCAGCAGTGTATTGGTAGGGGTGGATACGCAGTATTTT. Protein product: CASSVLVGVDTQYF.

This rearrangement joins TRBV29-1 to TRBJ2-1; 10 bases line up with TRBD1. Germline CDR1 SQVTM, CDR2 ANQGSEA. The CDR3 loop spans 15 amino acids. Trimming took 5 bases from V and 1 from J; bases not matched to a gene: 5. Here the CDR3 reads CSVRRDRGSYNEQFF. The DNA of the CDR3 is TGCAGCGTTCGGCGGGACAGGGGATCCTACAATGAGCAGTTCTTC.

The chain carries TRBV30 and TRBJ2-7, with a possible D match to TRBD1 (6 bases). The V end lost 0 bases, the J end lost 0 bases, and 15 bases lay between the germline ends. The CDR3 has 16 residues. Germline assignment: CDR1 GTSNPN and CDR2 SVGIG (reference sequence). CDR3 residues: CAWSVWGQGTSYEQYF. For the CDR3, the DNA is TGTGCCTGGAGTGTATGGGGCCAGGGGACCTCCTACGAGCAGTACTTC.

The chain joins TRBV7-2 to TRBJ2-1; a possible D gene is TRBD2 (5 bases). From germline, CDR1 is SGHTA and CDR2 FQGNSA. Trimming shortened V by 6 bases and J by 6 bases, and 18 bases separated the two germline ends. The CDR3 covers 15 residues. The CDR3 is CASSLRAGFGNEQFF. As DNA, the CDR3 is TGTGCCAGCAGTCTAAGGGCGGGTTTTGGCAATGAGCAGTTCTTC.

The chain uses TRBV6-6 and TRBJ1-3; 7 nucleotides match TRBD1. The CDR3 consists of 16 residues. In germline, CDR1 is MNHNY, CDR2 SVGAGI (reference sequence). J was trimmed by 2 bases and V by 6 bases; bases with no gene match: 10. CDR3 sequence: CASSREGAQAGNTIYF. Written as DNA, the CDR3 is TGTGCCAGCAGCCGCGAGGGGGCGCAGGCTGGAAACACCATATATTTT.

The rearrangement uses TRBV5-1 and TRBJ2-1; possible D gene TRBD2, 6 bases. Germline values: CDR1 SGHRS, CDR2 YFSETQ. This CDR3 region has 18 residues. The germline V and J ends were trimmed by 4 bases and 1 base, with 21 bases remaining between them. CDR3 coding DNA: TGCGCCAGCAGCCTACTACCCCCTAGCGTGGGGTCCTACAATGAGCAGTTCTTC. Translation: CASSLLPPSVGSYNEQFF.

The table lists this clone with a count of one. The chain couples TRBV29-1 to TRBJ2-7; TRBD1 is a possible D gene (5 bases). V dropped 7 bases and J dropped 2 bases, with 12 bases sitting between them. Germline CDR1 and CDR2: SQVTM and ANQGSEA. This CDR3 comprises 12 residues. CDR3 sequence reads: CSAANRTYEQYF. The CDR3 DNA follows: TGCAGCGCCGCAAACAGGACCTACGAGCAGTACTTC.

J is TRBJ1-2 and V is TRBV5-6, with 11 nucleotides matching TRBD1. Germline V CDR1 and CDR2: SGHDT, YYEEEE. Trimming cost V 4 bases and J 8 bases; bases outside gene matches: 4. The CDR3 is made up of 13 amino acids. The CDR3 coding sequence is TGTGCCAGCAGCGCGGACAGGGGGCTCGGCTACACCTTC. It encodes CASSADRGLGYTF.

The DNA of the CDR3 is TGTGCCAGCAGCCACAGGGGTGGCAATCAGCCCCAGCATTTT. Amino acids: CASSHRGGNQPQHF. This chain connects TRBV2 to TRBJ1-5, with 7 nucleotides matching TRBD1. The CDR3 consists of 14 residues. V lost 6 bases to trimming and J lost 2 bases; unmatched junction nucleotides: 4. Germline V CDR1 and CDR2: SNHLY, FYNNEI.

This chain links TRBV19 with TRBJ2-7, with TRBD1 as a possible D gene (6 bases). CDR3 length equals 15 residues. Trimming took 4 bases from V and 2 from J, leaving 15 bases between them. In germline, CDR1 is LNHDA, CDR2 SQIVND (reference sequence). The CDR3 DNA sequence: TGTGCCAGTAGTAGAGGACAGCCGCAGCCCTACGAGCAGTACTTC. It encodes CASSRGQPQPYEQYF.

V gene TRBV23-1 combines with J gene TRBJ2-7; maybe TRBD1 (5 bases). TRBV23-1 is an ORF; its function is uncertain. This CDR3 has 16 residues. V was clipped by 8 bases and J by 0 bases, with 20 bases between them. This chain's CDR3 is CASPRIRDRLSYEQYF. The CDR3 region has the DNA TGCGCCAGCCCTCGGATTCGTGACAGACTCTCCTACGAGCAGTACTTC.

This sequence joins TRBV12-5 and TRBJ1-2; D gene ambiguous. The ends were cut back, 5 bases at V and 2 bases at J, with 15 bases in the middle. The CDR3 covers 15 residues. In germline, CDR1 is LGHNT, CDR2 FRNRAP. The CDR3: CASGPRREDNYGYTF. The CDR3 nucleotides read TGTGCTAGTGGTCCCAGGAGGGAAGACAACTATGGCTACACCTTC.